The rows below give T cell receptor beta chains drawn from one sample of a study of blood T cell repertoires in COVID-19. The protocol was immunoSEQ multiplex PCR, while the TCRdb copy is restricted to in-frame clones and leaves out a portion. The table includes around 180,000 clones, approximately 87% detected once. The material sequenced was peripheral blood. These receptor sequences come from a person aged 70 to 80 with COVID-19, enrolled during active disease. Both conserved end residues are part of each CDR3.

v_gene	j_gene	CDR3aa
TRBV25-1	TRBJ1-4	CASSESQGTGLGEKLFF
TRBV19	TRBJ2-7	CASNPGQGLSYEQYF
TRBV7-3	TRBJ2-1	CASSLQGQEYNEQFF
TRBV18	TRBJ2-5	CASSPPTGETKETQYF
TRBV7-4	TRBJ1-5	CASSDILGGQPQHF
TRBV9	TRBJ2-5	CASSLGLAGTLQETQYF
TRBV4-1	TRBJ1-4	CASSQGGRANEKLFF
TRBV27	TRBJ2-3	CASSLSTGSGGTDTQYF
TRBV11-2	TRBJ2-7	CASSPNPRTRPTYEQYF
TRBV5-1	TRBJ2-7	CASRQGLAGGPSYEQYF
TRBV19	TRBJ2-7	CASSVGQGARYEQYF
TRBV9	TRBJ1-1	CASSVGINRGMKWNTEAFF
TRBV5-8	TRBJ1-6	CASSLRGNSPLHF
TRBV19	TRBJ1-1	CASSILGRPSEAFF
TRBV5-1	TRBJ1-2	CASSLRFGDLGTYGYTF
TRBV27	TRBJ1-6	CASTPVTNRGYNSPLHF
TRBV18	TRBJ2-1	CASSPNRDRGANEQFF
TRBV5-1	TRBJ1-5	CASSPQGLSNQPQHF
TRBV20-1	TRBJ1-1	CSARQNTEAFF
TRBV27	TRBJ1-3	CASSSRSGNTIYF
TRBV30	TRBJ2-2	CAWKSFGWGGRGSGELFF
TRBV6-5	TRBJ1-6	CASQPGTVNSPLHF
TRBV7-8	TRBJ1-2	CASSLSQGNYGYTF
TRBV6-5	TRBJ2-7	CASTVGPSWGEQYF
TRBV5-4	TRBJ2-2	CASSHTRGTGELFF
TRBV19	TRBJ1-5	CASRRTDQLNQPQHF
TRBV2	TRBJ1-5	CASSTTGGGNQPQHF
TRBV9	TRBJ2-1	CASSVELKVGQEQFF
TRBV7-2	TRBJ1-2	CASSPTGTVNNYGYTF
TRBV4-1	TRBJ2-1	CASSPWFSSSYNEQFF
TRBV7-9	TRBJ1-4	CASSPRTGNEKLFF
TRBV30	TRBJ1-6	CAWTPLSGSRGSPLHF
TRBV28	TRBJ1-2	CASGQMVGHKDGYTF
TRBV2	TRBJ2-2	CASNQAVYTGELFF
TRBV28	TRBJ2-3	CASSGEGSLTDTQYF
TRBV19	TRBJ1-5	CASSPSTGGVQPQHF
TRBV25-1	TRBJ1-2	CASSRNYGYTF
TRBV29-1	TRBJ1-4	CSVEEPGLSGEKLFF
TRBV19	TRBJ1-4	CASSPGQNPAANEKLFF
TRBV1	TRBJ2-2	CTSSQDFGASGVRNTGELFF
TRBV6-2/TRBV6-3	TRBJ2-1	CASSIGQLQFF
TRBV27	TRBJ1-2	CASSWTGWGTYTF
TRBV4-3	TRBJ1-1	CASSRVQGEAFF
TRBV15	TRBJ2-7	CATSGRTDRAYEQYF